This T cell receptor (beta chain) was identified in a study of blood T cell repertoires in COVID-19. Looking at the study overall: Researchers got acute and convalescent COVID-19 samples from the United States, Italy and Spain.

This table comes from immunoSEQ multiplex PCR, and its TCRdb copy is limited to in-frame clones, with some not included. The repertoire holds 98,000 or so clones, 70% to 85% seen once, with approximately 3.4% in the top ten. The sequence came from a woman aged 80 or older with active or convalescent COVID-19. Input material: peripheral blood.

Here the CDR3 DNA reads TGTGCCAGCAGCCGATCCGGGACAGGGAAAGGCTACACCTTC. The encoded protein is CASSRSGTGKGYTF. V is TRBV9 and J is TRBJ1-2, with 9 nucleotides matching TRBD1. The CDR3 runs 14 residues. The V gene end was trimmed by 4 bases and the J gene end by 8 bases; junction bases not matched to a gene: 9. Germline assignment: CDR1 SGDLS and CDR2 YYNGEE. Full variable domain (rest looked up from reference TRBV9 and TRBJ1-2): DSGVTQTPKHLITATGQRVTLRCSPRSGDLSVYWYQQSLDQGLQFLIQYYNGEERAKGNILERFSAQQFPDLHSELNLSSLELGDSALYFCASSRSGTGKGYTFGSGTRLTVV.